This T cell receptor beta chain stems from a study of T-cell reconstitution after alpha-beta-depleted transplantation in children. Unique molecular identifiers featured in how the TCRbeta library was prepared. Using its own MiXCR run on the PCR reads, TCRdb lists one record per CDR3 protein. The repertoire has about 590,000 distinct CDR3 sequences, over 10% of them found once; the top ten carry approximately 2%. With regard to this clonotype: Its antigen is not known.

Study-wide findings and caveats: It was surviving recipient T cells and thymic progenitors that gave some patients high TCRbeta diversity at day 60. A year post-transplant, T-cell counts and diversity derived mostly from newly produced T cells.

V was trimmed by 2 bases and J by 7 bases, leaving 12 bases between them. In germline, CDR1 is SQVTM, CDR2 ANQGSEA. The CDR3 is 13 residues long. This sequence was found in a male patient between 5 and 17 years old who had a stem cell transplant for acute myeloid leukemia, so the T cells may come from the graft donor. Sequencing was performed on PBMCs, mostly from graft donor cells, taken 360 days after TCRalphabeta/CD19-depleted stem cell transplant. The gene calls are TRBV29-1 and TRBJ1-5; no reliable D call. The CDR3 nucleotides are TGCAGCGTTGAAAGCAGGTCGGGGCAGCCCCAGCATTTT. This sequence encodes CSVESRSGQPQHF.